This TCR beta chain stems from a study of PD-1 blockade in classical Hodgkin lymphoma. Study information: Treatment was intravenous nivolumab, 3 mg/kg every 2 weeks, until progression.

All trial patients relapsed after autologous stem cell transplantation. Study outcomes and limitations: Those starting nivolumab under 1 year post-ASCT were excluded. In newly diagnosed patients, baseline TCR diversity was reportedly below that of healthy donors. CD4+ TCR diversity climbed significantly by C4D1, unlike CD8+ TCR diversity.

The CDR3 has 13 residues. V gave up 6 bases and J gave up 6 bases, with 14 bases separating them. Per the germline V gene, CDR1 is SGDLS and CDR2 is YYNGEE. Clones were sequenced by immunoSEQ multiplex PCR, and TCRdb holds only the in-frame ones, with some missing. Seen here are 45,000 or so clones, more than 70% observed once, and the top ten hold about 9%. A remark on this clone: Its target is not known.

The rearrangement joins TRBV9 to TRBJ2-3; the D is unclear. Specimen: peripheral blood mononuclear cells (PBMCs), collected at baseline. This clonotype was sampled from a human donor with classical Hodgkin lymphoma. The chain's CDR3 is CASTQGFGDTQYF. As DNA, the CDR3 is TGTGCCAGCACACAAGGTTTTGGGGATACGCAGTATTTT.